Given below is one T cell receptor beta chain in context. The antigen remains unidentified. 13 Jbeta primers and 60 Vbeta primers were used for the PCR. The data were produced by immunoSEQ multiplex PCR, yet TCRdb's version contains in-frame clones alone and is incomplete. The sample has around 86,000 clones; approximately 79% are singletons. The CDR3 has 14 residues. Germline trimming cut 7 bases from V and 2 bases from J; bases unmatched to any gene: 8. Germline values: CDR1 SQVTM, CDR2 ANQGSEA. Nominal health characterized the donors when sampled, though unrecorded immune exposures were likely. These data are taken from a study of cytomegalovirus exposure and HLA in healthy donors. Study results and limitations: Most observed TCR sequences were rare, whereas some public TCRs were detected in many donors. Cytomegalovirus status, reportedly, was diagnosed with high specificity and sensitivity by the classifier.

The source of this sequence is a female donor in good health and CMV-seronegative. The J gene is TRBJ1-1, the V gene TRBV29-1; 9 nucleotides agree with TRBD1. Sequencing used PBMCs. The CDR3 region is CSAYRDRENTEAFF. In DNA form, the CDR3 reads TGCAGCGCTTACCGGGACAGGGAAAACACTGAAGCTTTCTTT.